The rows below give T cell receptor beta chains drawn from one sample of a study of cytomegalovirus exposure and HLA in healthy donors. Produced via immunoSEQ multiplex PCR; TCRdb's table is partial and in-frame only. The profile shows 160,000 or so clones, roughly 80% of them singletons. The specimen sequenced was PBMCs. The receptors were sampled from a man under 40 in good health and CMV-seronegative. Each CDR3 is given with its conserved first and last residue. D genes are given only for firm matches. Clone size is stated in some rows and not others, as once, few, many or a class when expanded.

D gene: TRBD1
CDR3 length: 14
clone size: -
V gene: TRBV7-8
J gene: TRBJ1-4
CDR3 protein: CASSLTGVNEKLFF
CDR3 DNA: TGTGCCAGCAGCTTGACAGGGGTTAATGAAAAACTGTTTTTT

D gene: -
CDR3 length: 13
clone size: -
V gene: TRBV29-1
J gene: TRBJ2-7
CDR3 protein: CSVNTLYSYEQYF
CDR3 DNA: TGCAGCGTTAACACCCTGTACTCCTACGAGCAGTACTTC

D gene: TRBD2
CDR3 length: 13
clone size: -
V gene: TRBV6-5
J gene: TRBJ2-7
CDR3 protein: CASRPAGAYEQYF
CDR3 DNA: TGTGCCAGCAGACCTGCGGGGGCCTACGAGCAGTACTTC

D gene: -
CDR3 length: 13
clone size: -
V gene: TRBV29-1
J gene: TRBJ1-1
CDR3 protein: CSVWGGGGTEAFF
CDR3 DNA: TGCAGCGTTTGGGGAGGGGGAGGCACTGAAGCTTTCTTT

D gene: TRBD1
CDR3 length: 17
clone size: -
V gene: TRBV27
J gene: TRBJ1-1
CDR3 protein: CASSKVRGQGANTEAFF
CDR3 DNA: TGTGCCAGCAGTAAGGTGCGGGGACAGGGCGCGAACACTGAAGCTTTCTTT

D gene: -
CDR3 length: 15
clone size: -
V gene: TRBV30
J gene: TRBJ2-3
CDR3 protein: CAWSASARAPDTQYF
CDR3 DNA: TGTGCCTGGAGTGCAAGCGCTCGCGCCCCAGATACGCAGTATTTT

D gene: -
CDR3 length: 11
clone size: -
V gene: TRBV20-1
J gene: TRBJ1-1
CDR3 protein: CSERGMAEAFF
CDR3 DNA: TGCAGTGAAAGGGGGATGGCTGAAGCTTTCTTT

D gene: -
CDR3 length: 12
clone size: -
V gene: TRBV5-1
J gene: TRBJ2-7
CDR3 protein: CASSQEPYEQYF
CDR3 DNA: TGCGCCAGCAGCCAGGAACCCTACGAGCAGTACTTC

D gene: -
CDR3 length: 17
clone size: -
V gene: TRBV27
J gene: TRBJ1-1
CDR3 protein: CASSPGRVQGLPTEAFF
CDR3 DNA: TGTGCCAGCAGTCCTGGTAGGGTCCAGGGTCTCCCAACTGAAGCTTTCTTT

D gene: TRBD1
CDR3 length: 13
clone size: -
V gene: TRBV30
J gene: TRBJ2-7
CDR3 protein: CASKGTGDYEQYF
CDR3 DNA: TGTGCCTCCAAGGGGACAGGGGACTACGAGCAGTACTTC

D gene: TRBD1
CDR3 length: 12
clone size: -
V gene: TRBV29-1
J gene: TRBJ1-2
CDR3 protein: CSARTGDYGYTF
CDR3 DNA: TGCAGCGCCCGGACAGGGGACTATGGCTACACCTTC

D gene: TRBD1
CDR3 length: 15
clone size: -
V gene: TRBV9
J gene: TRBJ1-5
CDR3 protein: CASSVGDRGLQPQHF
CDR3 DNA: TGTGCCAGCAGCGTAGGGGACAGGGGACTTCAGCCCCAGCATTTT

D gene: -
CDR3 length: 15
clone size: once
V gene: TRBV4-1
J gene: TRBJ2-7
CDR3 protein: CASSQGAGDLYEQYF
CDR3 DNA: TGCGCCAGCAGCCAAGGTGCAGGGGACCTCTACGAGCAGTACTTC

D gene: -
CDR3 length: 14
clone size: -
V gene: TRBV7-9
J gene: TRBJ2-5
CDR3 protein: CASSLSGHQETQYF
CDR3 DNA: TGTGCCAGCAGCTTAAGCGGACACCAAGAGACCCAGTACTTC

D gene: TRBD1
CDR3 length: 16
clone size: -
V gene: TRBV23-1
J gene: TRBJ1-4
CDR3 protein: CASSRQDRVTNEKLFF
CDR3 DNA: TGCGCCAGCAGTCGACAGGACAGGGTAACTAATGAAAAACTGTTTTTT

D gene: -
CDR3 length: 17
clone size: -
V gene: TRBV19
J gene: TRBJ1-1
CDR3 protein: CASILTRGGRGGPEAFF
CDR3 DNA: TGTGCCAGTATCCTTACCCGCGGAGGGCGCGGCGGCCCTGAAGCTTTCTTT

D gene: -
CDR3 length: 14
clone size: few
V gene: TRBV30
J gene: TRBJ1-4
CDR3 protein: CAWDAGATNEKLFF
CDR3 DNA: TGTGCCTGGGACGCGGGAGCAACTAATGAAAAACTGTTTTTT

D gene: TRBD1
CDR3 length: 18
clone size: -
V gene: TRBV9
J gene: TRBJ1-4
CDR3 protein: CASSVGQGGEPTNEKLFF
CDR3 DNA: TGTGCCAGCAGCGTAGGTCAAGGGGGCGAACCAACTAATGAAAAACTGTTTTTT

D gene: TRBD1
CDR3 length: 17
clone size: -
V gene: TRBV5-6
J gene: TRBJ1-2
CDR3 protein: CASSLGQGRRANYGYTF
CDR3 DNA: TGTGCCAGCAGCTTAGGACAGGGGAGAAGGGCTAACTATGGCTACACCTTC

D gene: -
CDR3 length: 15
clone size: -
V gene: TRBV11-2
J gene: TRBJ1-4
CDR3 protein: CASSPAGVTNEKLFF
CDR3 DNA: TGTGCCAGCAGCCCGGCGGGGGTGACTAATGAAAAACTGTTTTTT

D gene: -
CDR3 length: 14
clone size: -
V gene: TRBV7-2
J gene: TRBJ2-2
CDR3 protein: CASSLARDTGELFF
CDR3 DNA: TGTGCCAGCAGCTTAGCGAGAGACACCGGGGAGCTGTTTTTT

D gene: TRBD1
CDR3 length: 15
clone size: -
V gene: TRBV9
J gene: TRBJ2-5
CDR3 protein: CASSSRTGGGETQYF
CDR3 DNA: TGTGCCAGCAGCTCCAGGACAGGGGGCGGGGAGACCCAGTACTTC

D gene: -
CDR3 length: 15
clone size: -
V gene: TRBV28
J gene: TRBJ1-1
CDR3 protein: CASSLSLQGNTEAFF
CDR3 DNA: TGTGCCAGCAGTTTAAGCCTCCAGGGTAACACTGAAGCTTTCTTT

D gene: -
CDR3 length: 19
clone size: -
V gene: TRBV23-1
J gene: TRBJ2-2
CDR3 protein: CASSQPVLGRETNTGELFF
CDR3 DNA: TGCGCCAGCAGTCAACCCGTTTTAGGACGGGAGACGAACACCGGGGAGCTGTTTTTT

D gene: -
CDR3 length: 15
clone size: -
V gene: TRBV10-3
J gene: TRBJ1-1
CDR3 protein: CASRTSILGDTEAFF
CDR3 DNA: TGTGCCTCCCGGACAAGCATATTAGGGGACACTGAAGCTTTCTTT

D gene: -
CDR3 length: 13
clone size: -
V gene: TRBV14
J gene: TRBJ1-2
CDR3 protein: CASSQGLNYGYTF
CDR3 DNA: TGTGCCAGCAGCCAAGGACTTAACTATGGCTACACCTTC

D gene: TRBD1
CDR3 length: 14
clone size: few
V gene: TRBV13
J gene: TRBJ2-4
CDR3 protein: CASSLGQGGNIQYF
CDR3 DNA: TGTGCCAGCAGCTTGGGACAGGGTGGAAACATTCAGTACTTC

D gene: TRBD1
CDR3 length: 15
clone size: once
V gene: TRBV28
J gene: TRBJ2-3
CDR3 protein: CASSRRSTGTDTQYF
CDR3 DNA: TGTGCCAGCAGTCGACGTTCGACAGGGACAGATACGCAGTATTTT